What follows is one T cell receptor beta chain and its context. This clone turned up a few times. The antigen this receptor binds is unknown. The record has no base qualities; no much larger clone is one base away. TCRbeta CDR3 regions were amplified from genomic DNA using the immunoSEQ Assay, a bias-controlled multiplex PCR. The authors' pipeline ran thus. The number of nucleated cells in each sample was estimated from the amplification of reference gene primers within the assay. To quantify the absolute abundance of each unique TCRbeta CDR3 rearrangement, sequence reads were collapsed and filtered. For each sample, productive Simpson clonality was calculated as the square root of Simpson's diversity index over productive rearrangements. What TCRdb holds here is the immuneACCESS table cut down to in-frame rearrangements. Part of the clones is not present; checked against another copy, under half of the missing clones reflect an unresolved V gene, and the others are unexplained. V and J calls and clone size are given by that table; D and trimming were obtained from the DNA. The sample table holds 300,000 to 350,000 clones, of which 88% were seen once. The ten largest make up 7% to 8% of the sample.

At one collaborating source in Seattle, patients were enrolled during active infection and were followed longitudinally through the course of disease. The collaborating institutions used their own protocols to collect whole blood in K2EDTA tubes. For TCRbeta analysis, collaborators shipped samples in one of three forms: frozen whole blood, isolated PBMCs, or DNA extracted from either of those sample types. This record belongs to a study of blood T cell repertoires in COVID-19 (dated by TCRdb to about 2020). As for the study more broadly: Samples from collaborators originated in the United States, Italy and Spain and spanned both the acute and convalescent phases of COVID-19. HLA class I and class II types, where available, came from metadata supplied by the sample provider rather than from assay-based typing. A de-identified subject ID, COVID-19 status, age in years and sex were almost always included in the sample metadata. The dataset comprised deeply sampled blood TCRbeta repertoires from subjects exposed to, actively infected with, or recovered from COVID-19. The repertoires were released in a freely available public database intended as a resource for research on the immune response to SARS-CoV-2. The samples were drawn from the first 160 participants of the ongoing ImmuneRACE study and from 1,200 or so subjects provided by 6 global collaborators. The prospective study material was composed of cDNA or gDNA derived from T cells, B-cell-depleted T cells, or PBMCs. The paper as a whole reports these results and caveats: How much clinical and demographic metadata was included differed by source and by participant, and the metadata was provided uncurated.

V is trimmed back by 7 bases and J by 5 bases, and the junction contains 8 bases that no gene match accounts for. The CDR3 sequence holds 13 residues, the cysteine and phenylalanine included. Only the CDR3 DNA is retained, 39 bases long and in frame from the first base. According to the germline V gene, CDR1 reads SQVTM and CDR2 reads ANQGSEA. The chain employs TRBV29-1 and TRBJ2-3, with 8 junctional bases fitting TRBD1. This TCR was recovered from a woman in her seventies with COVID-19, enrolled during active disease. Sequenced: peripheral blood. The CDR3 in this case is CSAGQGSGDTQYF. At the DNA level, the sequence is TGCAGCGCCGGACAGGGATCGGGAGATACGCAGTATTTT.